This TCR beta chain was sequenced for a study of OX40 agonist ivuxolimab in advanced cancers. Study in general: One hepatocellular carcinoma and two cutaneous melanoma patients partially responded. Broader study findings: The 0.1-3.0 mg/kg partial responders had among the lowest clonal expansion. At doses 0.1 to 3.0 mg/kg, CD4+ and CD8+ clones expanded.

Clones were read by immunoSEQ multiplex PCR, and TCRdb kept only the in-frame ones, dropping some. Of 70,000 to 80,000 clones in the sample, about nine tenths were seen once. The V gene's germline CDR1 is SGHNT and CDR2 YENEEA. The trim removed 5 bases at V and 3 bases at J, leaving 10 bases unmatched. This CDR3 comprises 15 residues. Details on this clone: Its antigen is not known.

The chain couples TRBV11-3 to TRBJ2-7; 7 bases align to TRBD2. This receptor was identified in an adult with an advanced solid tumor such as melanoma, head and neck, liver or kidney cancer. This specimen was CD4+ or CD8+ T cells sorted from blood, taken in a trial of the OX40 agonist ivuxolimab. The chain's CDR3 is CASSPAGTGYYEQYF. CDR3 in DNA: TGTGCCAGCAGCCCAGCGGGGACGGGGTACTACGAGCAGTACTTC.